This T cell receptor (beta chain) derives from a study of blood T cell repertoires in COVID-19. V lost 0 bases and J lost 7, with 13 bases in between. This CDR3 has 14 amino acids. Germline V gives CDR1 SGHAT, CDR2 FQNNGV. The data were produced by immunoSEQ multiplex PCR, yet TCRdb's version contains in-frame clones alone and is incomplete. The data contain 200,000 to 250,000 clones, roughly 80% of them singletons. Sequencing input: peripheral blood. The chain links TRBV11-2 to TRBJ2-7, with D perhaps matching TRBD2 (5 bases). This clonotype was obtained from a woman between 55 and 75 years old with active or convalescent COVID-19. The CDR3 spells CASSLDRSTGEQYF. As DNA, the CDR3 is TGTGCCAGCAGCTTAGATCGGTCCACGGGGGAGCAGTACTTC.